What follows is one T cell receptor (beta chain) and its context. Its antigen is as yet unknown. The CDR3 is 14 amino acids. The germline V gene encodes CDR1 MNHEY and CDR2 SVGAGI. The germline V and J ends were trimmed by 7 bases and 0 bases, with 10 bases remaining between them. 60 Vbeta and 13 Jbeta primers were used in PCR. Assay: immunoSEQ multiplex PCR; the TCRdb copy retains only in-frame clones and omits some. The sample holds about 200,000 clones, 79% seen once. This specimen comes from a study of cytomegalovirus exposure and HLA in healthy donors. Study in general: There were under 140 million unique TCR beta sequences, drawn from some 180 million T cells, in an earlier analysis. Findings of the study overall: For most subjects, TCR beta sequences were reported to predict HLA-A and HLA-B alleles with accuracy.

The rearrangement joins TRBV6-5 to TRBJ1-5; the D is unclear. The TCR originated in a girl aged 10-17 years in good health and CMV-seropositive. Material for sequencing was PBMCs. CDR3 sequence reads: CASTQIYSNQPQHF. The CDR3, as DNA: TGTGCCAGCACTCAGATATATAGCAATCAGCCCCAGCATTTT.